The rows below give T cell receptor beta chains drawn from one sample of a study of T cells after yellow fever vaccination. TCRdb reanalysed the 5' RACE reads using MiXCR and keeps one entry per CDR3 protein. The sample contains 250,000 to 400,000 distinct CDR3 sequences, approximately 4% of which appear only once. The sequencing here drew on PBMCs, taken 5 days after the yellow fever booster vaccination. The source is a man younger than 35 who received the YFV17D yellow fever vaccine. Each CDR3 is given with its conserved first and last residue. D genes are given only for firm matches. Size is stated for part of the rows, as once, few or many counts, or as a class when the clone is expanded.

j_call: TRBJ1-6
clone_size: many
cdr3_length: 14
v_call: TRBV4-3
d_call: NA
cdr3_aa: CASSQAGLVSPLHF
cdr3_nt: TGCGCCAGCAGCCAGGCGGGATTAGTATCACCCCTCCACTTT

j_call: TRBJ1-6
clone_size: few
cdr3_length: 16
v_call: TRBV6-5
d_call: NA
cdr3_aa: CASSYAGSSYNSPLHF
cdr3_nt: TGTGCCAGCAGTTACGCAGGGAGCTCCTATAATTCACCCCTCCACTTT

j_call: TRBJ2-3
clone_size: NA
cdr3_length: 11
v_call: TRBV28
d_call: NA
cdr3_aa: CASSETHTQYF
cdr3_nt: TGTGCCAGCAGTGAAACCCATACGCAGTATTTT

j_call: TRBJ2-2
clone_size: NA
cdr3_length: 15
v_call: TRBV29-1
d_call: TRBD2
cdr3_aa: CSVRGGREGAGELFF
cdr3_nt: TGCAGCGTCCGCGGGGGTAGGGAAGGCGCCGGGGAGCTGTTTTTT

j_call: TRBJ2-5
clone_size: NA
cdr3_length: 14
v_call: TRBV20-1
d_call: TRBD2
cdr3_aa: CSARKPGGQETQYF
cdr3_nt: TGCAGTGCTAGAAAGCCGGGAGGCCAAGAGACCCAGTACTTC

j_call: TRBJ1-2
clone_size: NA
cdr3_length: 13
v_call: TRBV5-1
d_call: NA
cdr3_aa: CASSLPDMGGYTF
cdr3_nt: TGCGCCAGCAGCCTCCCCGACATGGGCGGCTACACCTTC

j_call: TRBJ2-1
clone_size: many
cdr3_length: 17
v_call: TRBV4-1
d_call: TRBD2
cdr3_aa: CASSQARTSGGWGEQFF
cdr3_nt: TGCGCCAGCAGCCAAGCCCGCACTAGCGGGGGTTGGGGTGAGCAGTTCTTC

j_call: TRBJ2-2
clone_size: many
cdr3_length: 15
v_call: TRBV5-1
d_call: NA
cdr3_aa: CASSLRGDSTGELFF
cdr3_nt: TGCGCCAGCAGCTTGCGCGGGGACAGCACCGGGGAGCTGTTTTTT

j_call: TRBJ2-5
clone_size: few
cdr3_length: 15
v_call: TRBV5-1
d_call: TRBD1
cdr3_aa: CASSTTSRGKETQYF
cdr3_nt: TGCGCCAGCAGCACCACTTCCAGGGGGAAAGAGACCCAGTACTTC

j_call: TRBJ2-1
clone_size: many
cdr3_length: 11
v_call: TRBV12-3/TRBV12-4
d_call: NA
cdr3_aa: CASSRGHEQFF
cdr3_nt: TGTGCCAGCAGTCGGGGGCACGAGCAGTTCTTC

j_call: TRBJ2-5
clone_size: few
cdr3_length: 14
v_call: TRBV5-1
d_call: NA
cdr3_aa: CASSFSLGGETQYF
cdr3_nt: TGCGCCAGCAGCTTCTCCTTGGGCGGAGAGACCCAGTACTTC

j_call: TRBJ1-5
clone_size: many
cdr3_length: 14
v_call: TRBV28
d_call: NA
cdr3_aa: CASRLDNSNQPQHF
cdr3_nt: TGTGCCAGCAGATTAGACAATAGCAATCAGCCCCAGCATTTT

j_call: TRBJ2-3
clone_size: few
cdr3_length: 13
v_call: TRBV24-1
d_call: NA
cdr3_aa: CATSDWSGDTQYF
cdr3_nt: TGTGCCACCAGTGATTGGAGTGGGGATACGCAGTATTTT

j_call: TRBJ1-2
clone_size: few
cdr3_length: 15
v_call: TRBV6-1
d_call: NA
cdr3_aa: CASSEGWTVNYGYTF
cdr3_nt: TGTGCCAGCAGTGAAGGATGGACAGTAAACTATGGCTACACCTTC

j_call: TRBJ2-5
clone_size: NA
cdr3_length: 16
v_call: TRBV7-2
d_call: NA
cdr3_aa: CASSSNSPRVGETQYF
cdr3_nt: TGTGCCAGCAGCTCCAATTCTCCCAGGGTTGGGGAGACCCAGTACTTC

j_call: TRBJ2-2
clone_size: many
cdr3_length: 12
v_call: TRBV12-3/TRBV12-4
d_call: NA
cdr3_aa: CASSFVPGELFF
cdr3_nt: TGTGCCAGCAGTTTTGTGCCCGGGGAGCTGTTTTTT

j_call: TRBJ2-1
clone_size: NA
cdr3_length: 16
v_call: TRBV24-1
d_call: NA
cdr3_aa: CATSGGGGVGYNEQFF
cdr3_nt: TGTGCCACCAGTGGGGGGGGGGGCGTCGGGTACAATGAGCAGTTCTTC

j_call: TRBJ1-1
clone_size: NA
cdr3_length: 15
v_call: TRBV6-1
d_call: NA
cdr3_aa: CASRGVDYSSTEAFF
cdr3_nt: TGTGCCAGCAGAGGAGTGGATTATAGTTCGACTGAAGCTTTCTTT

j_call: TRBJ1-5
clone_size: NA
cdr3_length: 15
v_call: TRBV5-6
d_call: NA
cdr3_aa: CASSSTSGVGQPQHF
cdr3_nt: TGTGCCAGCAGCTCCACCTCTGGGGTCGGTCAGCCCCAGCATTTT

j_call: TRBJ1-4
clone_size: few
cdr3_length: 13
v_call: TRBV6-5
d_call: NA
cdr3_aa: CASSTQDNEKLFF
cdr3_nt: TGTGCCAGCAGTACCCAGGATAATGAAAAACTGTTTTTT

j_call: TRBJ1-2
clone_size: many
cdr3_length: 15
v_call: TRBV7-9
d_call: TRBD1
cdr3_aa: CASSPDRGRGGGYTF
cdr3_nt: TGTGCCAGCAGCCCCGACAGGGGGCGAGGGGGAGGCTACACCTTC

j_call: TRBJ2-2
clone_size: many
cdr3_length: 18
v_call: TRBV4-3
d_call: NA
cdr3_aa: CASSQDTIWGGATGELFF
cdr3_nt: TGCGCCAGCAGCCAAGATACCATCTGGGGGGGGGCAACCGGGGAGCTGTTTTTT

j_call: TRBJ2-7
clone_size: few
cdr3_length: 16
v_call: TRBV5-1
d_call: NA
cdr3_aa: CASSSLETGPPYEQYF
cdr3_nt: TGCGCCAGCAGCTCGCTGGAAACAGGACCACCCTACGAGCAGTACTTC

j_call: TRBJ1-2
clone_size: NA
cdr3_length: 14
v_call: TRBV7-2
d_call: TRBD1
cdr3_aa: CASSLPGGVYGYTF
cdr3_nt: TGTGCCAGCAGCTTACCAGGGGGCGTCTATGGCTACACCTTC

j_call: TRBJ1-2
clone_size: NA
cdr3_length: 16
v_call: TRBV5-4
d_call: NA
cdr3_aa: CASSSGGGAGHYGYTF
cdr3_nt: TGTGCCAGCAGCTCTGGAGGTGGAGCAGGGCACTATGGCTACACCTTC

j_call: TRBJ2-5
clone_size: many
cdr3_length: 14
v_call: TRBV4-1
d_call: NA
cdr3_aa: CASSLTIGEETQYF
cdr3_nt: TGCGCCAGCAGCCTCACGATAGGGGAGGAGACCCAGTACTTC

j_call: TRBJ1-3
clone_size: NA
cdr3_length: 16
v_call: TRBV7-2
d_call: NA
cdr3_aa: CASSYLRGRTGNTIYF
cdr3_nt: TGTGCCAGCAGCTACCTCCGGGGTCGAACTGGAAACACCATATATTTT

j_call: TRBJ1-3
clone_size: few
cdr3_length: 14
v_call: TRBV18
d_call: NA
cdr3_aa: CASSQDPSGNTICF
cdr3_nt: TGTGCCAGCTCACAGGACCCCTCTGGAAACACCATATGTTTT

j_call: TRBJ1-2
clone_size: NA
cdr3_length: 14
v_call: TRBV10-3
d_call: TRBD1
cdr3_aa: CAISESRTGYGYTF
cdr3_nt: TGTGCCATCAGTGAGTCCCGGACAGGGTATGGCTACACCTTC

j_call: TRBJ2-5
clone_size: many
cdr3_length: 16
v_call: TRBV20-1
d_call: TRBD2
cdr3_aa: CSARDWTSGGGETQYF
cdr3_nt: TGCAGTGCTAGAGATTGGACTAGCGGGGGAGGAGAGACCCAGTACTTC

j_call: TRBJ1-2
clone_size: many
cdr3_length: 14
v_call: TRBV5-1
d_call: NA
cdr3_aa: CASSYTVANYGYTF
cdr3_nt: TGCGCCAGCAGCTACACTGTAGCTAACTATGGCTACACCTTC

j_call: TRBJ2-3
clone_size: NA
cdr3_length: 14
v_call: TRBV20-1
d_call: TRBD2
cdr3_aa: CSAARGGVTDTQYF
cdr3_nt: TGCAGTGCCGCTCGGGGGGGCGTCACAGATACGCAGTATTTT

j_call: TRBJ2-3
clone_size: many
cdr3_length: 13
v_call: TRBV6-4
d_call: NA
cdr3_aa: CASSGMVGDTQYF
cdr3_nt: TGTGCCAGCAGTGGTATGGTGGGAGATACGCAGTATTTT

j_call: TRBJ2-7
clone_size: many
cdr3_length: 15
v_call: TRBV5-1
d_call: NA
cdr3_aa: CASSLGQTSSYEQYF
cdr3_nt: TGCGCCAGCAGCTTAGGCCAGACATCCTCCTACGAGCAGTACTTC

j_call: TRBJ1-1
clone_size: few
cdr3_length: 13
v_call: TRBV10-3
d_call: NA
cdr3_aa: CAIRNRADTEAFF
cdr3_nt: TGTGCCATCAGGAACAGGGCCGACACTGAAGCTTTCTTT

j_call: TRBJ1-1
clone_size: NA
cdr3_length: 14
v_call: TRBV5-4
d_call: NA
cdr3_aa: CASSSKTVNTEAFF
cdr3_nt: TGTGCCAGCAGCTCAAAGACAGTGAACACTGAAGCTTTCTTT

j_call: TRBJ2-3
clone_size: few
cdr3_length: 13
v_call: TRBV28
d_call: TRBD2
cdr3_aa: CASAGGSTDTQYF
cdr3_nt: TGTGCCAGCGCGGGGGGGAGCACAGATACGCAGTATTTT

j_call: TRBJ1-6
clone_size: few
cdr3_length: 14
v_call: TRBV15
d_call: NA
cdr3_aa: CATSRDDKNSPLHF
cdr3_nt: TGTGCCACCAGCAGGGACGACAAAAATTCACCCCTCCACTTT

j_call: TRBJ2-3
clone_size: NA
cdr3_length: 16
v_call: TRBV11-3
d_call: TRBD2
cdr3_aa: CASSFLAGGSTDTQYF
cdr3_nt: TGTGCCAGCAGCTTCCTAGCGGGGGGGAGCACAGATACGCAGTATTTT

j_call: TRBJ1-1
clone_size: many
cdr3_length: 13
v_call: TRBV18
d_call: NA
cdr3_aa: CASSRPDSTEAFF
cdr3_nt: TGTGCCAGCTCACGGCCCGATAGCACTGAAGCTTTCTTT

j_call: TRBJ1-5
clone_size: many
cdr3_length: 13
v_call: TRBV20-1
d_call: NA
cdr3_aa: CSARREGNQPQHF
cdr3_nt: TGCAGTGCTCGCAGGGAGGGGAATCAGCCCCAGCATTTT

j_call: TRBJ2-5
clone_size: NA
cdr3_length: 15
v_call: TRBV9
d_call: TRBD2
cdr3_aa: CASSSGGSAGETQYF
cdr3_nt: TGTGCCAGCAGTAGCGGGGGGTCCGCTGGGGAAACCCAGTACTTC

j_call: TRBJ2-3
clone_size: few
cdr3_length: 12
v_call: TRBV20-1
d_call: NA
cdr3_aa: CSASGTPISGYF
cdr3_nt: TGCAGTGCTAGCGGGACTCCTATATCGGGGTATTTT

j_call: TRBJ2-1
clone_size: NA
cdr3_length: 15
v_call: TRBV4-2
d_call: NA
cdr3_aa: CASSQASFPYNEQFF
cdr3_nt: TGTGCCAGCAGCCAAGCGAGTTTTCCCTACAATGAGCAGTTCTTC

j_call: TRBJ2-2
clone_size: many
cdr3_length: 15
v_call: TRBV20-1
d_call: TRBD2
cdr3_aa: CSAPRGGDHTGELFF
cdr3_nt: TGCAGTGCGCCCCGGGGGGGGGACCACACCGGGGAGCTGTTTTTT

j_call: TRBJ2-1
clone_size: few
cdr3_length: 16
v_call: TRBV14
d_call: TRBD1
cdr3_aa: CASSQRGRSPYNEQFF
cdr3_nt: TGTGCCAGCAGCCAGAGGGGGCGGTCCCCCTACAATGAGCAGTTCTTC

j_call: TRBJ1-4
clone_size: few
cdr3_length: 18
v_call: TRBV4-1
d_call: NA
cdr3_aa: CASSERVQGLTTNEKLFF
cdr3_nt: TGCGCCAGCAGCGAAAGAGTCCAGGGGCTGACAACTAATGAAAAACTGTTTTTT

j_call: TRBJ2-5
clone_size: few
cdr3_length: 14
v_call: TRBV5-1
d_call: NA
cdr3_aa: CASSPDFAEGTQYF
cdr3_nt: TGCGCCAGCAGCCCAGACTTCGCCGAAGGGACCCAGTACTTC

j_call: TRBJ2-5
clone_size: many
cdr3_length: 15
v_call: TRBV5-1
d_call: NA
cdr3_aa: CASSLPGSMGETQYF
cdr3_nt: TGCGCCAGCAGCTTGCCAGGGAGTATGGGGGAGACCCAGTACTTC

j_call: TRBJ2-1
clone_size: NA
cdr3_length: 19
v_call: TRBV15
d_call: TRBD2
cdr3_aa: CATSRGASGGYSSYNEQFF
cdr3_nt: TGTGCCACCAGCAGGGGGGCTAGCGGGGGTTATAGCTCCTACAATGAGCAGTTCTTC

j_call: TRBJ1-1
clone_size: few
cdr3_length: 13
v_call: TRBV5-1
d_call: NA
cdr3_aa: CASSFGREGSAFF
cdr3_nt: TGCGCCAGCAGCTTCGGCAGGGAGGGTTCCGCTTTCTTT